A single sample gave rise to the 5 T cell receptor beta chains below, sequenced in a study of T cells in Graves' hyperthyroidism and ophthalmopathy. Amplification targeted TCR beta CDR3 regions from RNA transcripts. First-round RT-PCR of the TCR CDR3 relied on the HTBI primer set. From the multiplex PCR reads, TCRdb called clonotypes with MiXCR, one entry per CDR3 protein. The table lists around 290,000 distinct CDR3 sequences, roughly an eighth of them singletons. Sample: blood. The receptors originated from a woman aged 40 to 49 with Graves' hyperthyroidism.

Many counts were recorded for this clonotype. The CDR3 nucleotides are TGCAGCGTTAGGGCCGGGACCGATGGCTACACCTTC. Its protein is CSVRAGTDGYTF. The gene calls are TRBV29-1 and TRBJ1-2, with D possibly TRBD1 on 5 matching bases. The CDR3 runs to 12 residues. Per the germline V gene, CDR1 is SQVTM and CDR2 is ANQGSEA. V lost 5 bases to trimming and J lost 6 bases, with 13 bases between them. The full variable domain, rest sourced from reference TRBV29-1 and TRBJ1-2, is SAVISQKPSRDICQRGTSLTIQCQVDSQVTMMFWYRQQPGQSLTLIATANQGSEATYESGFVIDKFPISRPNLTFSTLTVSNMSPEDSSIYLCSVRAGTDGYTFGSGTRLTVV.

This clonotype showed up many times. This rearrangement joins TRBV2 to TRBJ2-2; TRBD2 is a possible D gene (6 bases). V was shortened by 7 bases and J by 0 bases, with 9 bases between the two germline ends. The CDR3 runs 14 residues. Germline CDR1 is SNHLY and CDR2 is FYNNEI. The CDR3 bases are TGTGCCAGCACTGTAGCGGCGAACACCGGGGAGCTGTTTTTT. It specifies CASTVAANTGELFF.

This clonotype was seen many times. The DNA for the CDR3 is TGTGCCAGCAGCTCTAGCGGAGGTAGTCTGTGGTACAATGAGCAGTTCTTC. Its protein is CASSSSGGSLWYNEQFF. This sequence joins TRBV7-2 and TRBJ2-1; the match to TRBD2 covers 7 bases. This CDR3 contains 17 residues. J was trimmed by 4 bases and V by 4 bases; bases with no gene match: 13. CDR1 and CDR2 (germline): SGHTA, FQGNSA.

This clonotype was found many times. This chain connects TRBV4-2 to TRBJ1-5; no firm D call. CDR3 size: 14 residues. The germline CDR1 and CDR2 sequences are LGHNA and YNFKEQ. Between the trimmed V and J ends, which lost 0 bases and 7 bases, there was a span of 10 bases. The CDR3 region is CASSQDELTQPQHF. CDR3 bases: TGTGCCAGCAGCCAAGATGAGTTGACCCAGCCCCAGCATTTT.

With respect to this clonotype: An end of the junction differs from the germline gene, which may be a read error. The chain has TRBV7-8 and TRBJ2-1, with D tentatively TRBD2 (6 bases). CDR3 length: 12 amino acids. CDR1 is SGHVS and CDR2 is FQNEAQ in the germline V gene. In DNA form, the CDR3 reads TGTGCCAGCAGCTCCACCCGGGACTTGCAGTCCTTC. Translated: CASSSTRDLQSF.